Sequencing of this T cell receptor beta chain was carried out in a study of blood T cell repertoires in COVID-19. Study-level information: COVID-19 samples from acute and convalescent phases originated in the United States, Italy and Spain.

The CDR3 length is 14 residues. The V segment lost 3 bases and the J segment 5 bases; nucleotides outside the gene matches: 4. CDR1 and CDR2 from the germline V gene are SQVTM and ANQGSEA. Study processing details: Using reference gene primer amplification, nucleated cell counts were estimated. Generated by immunoSEQ multiplex PCR, the TCRdb table keeps only in-frame clones and is missing some. V and J calls plus clone size are reproduced from that table; the DNA served to infer D and trimming. Among roughly 120,000 clones listed, about 83% were seen once. Sequencing used peripheral blood. The sequence derives from a man aged 60 to 69 with acute or convalescent COVID-19. V gene TRBV29-1 combines with J gene TRBJ2-1, with 10 bases fitting TRBD1. CDR3 in amino acids: CSVEGTGVHNEQFF. Written as DNA, the CDR3 is TGCAGCGTTGAGGGGACAGGGGTCCACAATGAGCAGTTCTTC.